This TCR beta chain was obtained from a study of T cell clones after liver transplantation. Study in general: TCRbeta sequencing after a pre-transplant mixed lymphocyte reaction identified graft-donor-reactive clones, later tracked in post-transplant blood.

For this clone: The antigen is not known.

TCRdb's table, derived via immunoSEQ multiplex PCR, lists solely in-frame clones and lacks some. The sample carries roughly 15,000 clones, 80% to 95% recorded once. Regarding the study as a whole: Graft donor-reactive T cells may have migrated into the graft rather than being deleted.

The CDR3 contains 14 residues. The V gene's germline CDR1 is SEHNR and CDR2 FQNEAQ (reference sequence). J lost 2 bases, V lost 5 bases, and 3 bases had no gene match. The specimen comprised CD8+ T cells from blood, sampled before liver transplant. V is TRBV7-9 and J is TRBJ2-5; 9 nucleotides line up with TRBD1. This TCR came from a human donor who received a liver transplant. CDR3 nucleotides: TGTGCCAGCAGCGAAGACAGGGGGCAAGAGACCCAGTACTTC. It encodes CASSEDRGQETQYF.